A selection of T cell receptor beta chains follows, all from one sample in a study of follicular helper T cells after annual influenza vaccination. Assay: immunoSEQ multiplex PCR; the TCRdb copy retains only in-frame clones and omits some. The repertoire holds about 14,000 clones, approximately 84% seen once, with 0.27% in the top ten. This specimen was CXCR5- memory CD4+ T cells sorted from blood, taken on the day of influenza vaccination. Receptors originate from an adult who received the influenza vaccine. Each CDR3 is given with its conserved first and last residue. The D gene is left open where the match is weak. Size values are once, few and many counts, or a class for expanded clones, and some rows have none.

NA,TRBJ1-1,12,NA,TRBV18,CASSAGSTEAFF,TGTGCCAGCTCAGCAGGGAGCACTGAAGCTTTCTTT
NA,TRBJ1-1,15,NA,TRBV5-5,CASSLAQTGNTEAFF,TGTGCCAGCAGCTTGGCCCAGACAGGGAACACTGAAGCTTTCTTT
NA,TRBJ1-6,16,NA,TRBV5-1,CASSLPDSSSLGSLHF,TGCGCCAGCAGCTTGCCGGATTCAAGCAGCCTGGGGTCCCTCCACTTT
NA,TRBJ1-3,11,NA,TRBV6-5,CASSGGNTIYF,TGTGCCAGCAGCGGCGGAAACACCATATATTTT
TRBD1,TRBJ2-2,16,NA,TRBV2,CASSRQGARGTGELFF,TGTGCCAGCAGTCGTCAGGGGGCGCGTGGCACCGGGGAGCTGTTTTTT
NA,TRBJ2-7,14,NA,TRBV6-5,CASRGTVLGDEQYF,TGTGCCAGCAGGGGGACTGTTCTAGGGGACGAGCAGTACTTC
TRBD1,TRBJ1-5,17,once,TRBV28,CASSLSSGPTGDQPQHF,TGTGCCAGCAGTTTATCCTCCGGTCCCACAGGGGATCAGCCCCAGCATTTT
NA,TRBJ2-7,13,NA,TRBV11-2,CASSRGRNYEQYF,TGTGCCAGCAGCCGTGGACGGAACTACGAGCAGTACTTC
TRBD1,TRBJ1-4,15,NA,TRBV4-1,CASSQAGTGTEKLFF,TGCGCCAGCAGCCAAGCCGGGACAGGAACTGAAAAACTGTTTTTT
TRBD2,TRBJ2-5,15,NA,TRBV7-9,CASSRATSGQETQYF,TGTGCCAGCAGCCGCGCAACTAGCGGACAAGAGACCCAGTACTTC
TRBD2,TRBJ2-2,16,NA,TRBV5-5,CASSWGDYQNTGELFF,TGTGCCAGCAGCTGGGGGGACTATCAGAACACCGGGGAGCTGTTTTTT
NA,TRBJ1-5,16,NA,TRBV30,CAWSVFRGNGNQPQHF,TGTGCCTGGAGTGTCTTTCGGGGGAACGGCAATCAGCCCCAGCATTTT
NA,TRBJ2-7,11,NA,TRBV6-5,CASRAGYEQYF,TGTGCCAGCAGAGCGGGTTACGAGCAGTACTTC
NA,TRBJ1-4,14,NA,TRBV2,CASRVTAFNEKLFF,TGTGCCAGCAGGGTGACAGCCTTTAATGAAAAACTGTTTTTT
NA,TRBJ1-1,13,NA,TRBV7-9,CASRLDRYTEAFF,TGTGCCAGCAGATTAGACAGATACACTGAAGCTTTCTTT
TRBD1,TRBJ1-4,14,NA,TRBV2,CASSTRGSGEKLFF,TGTGCCAGCAGCACCAGGGGGTCTGGTGAAAAACTGTTTTTT
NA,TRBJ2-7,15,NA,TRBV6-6,CASSTYPGQPYEQYF,TGTGCCAGCAGTACATACCCGGGCCAACCTTACGAGCAGTACTTC
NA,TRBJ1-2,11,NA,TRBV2,CASNPGQGYTF,TGTGCCAGCAATCCGGGACAAGGCTACACCTTC
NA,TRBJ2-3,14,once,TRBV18,CASSPPDFTDTQYF,TGTGCCAGCTCACCACCAGATTTCACAGATACGCAGTATTTT
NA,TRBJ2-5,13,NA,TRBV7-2,CASSQARWETQYF,TGTGCCAGCAGTCAAGCCCGTTGGGAGACCCAGTACTTC
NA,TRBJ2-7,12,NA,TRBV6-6,CASSSSGSEQYF,TGTGCCAGCAGTTCATCTGGGAGCGAGCAGTACTTC
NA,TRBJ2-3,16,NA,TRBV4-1,CASSQPVLDWADTQYF,TGCGCCAGCAGCCAACCCGTGCTCGACTGGGCAGATACGCAGTATTTT
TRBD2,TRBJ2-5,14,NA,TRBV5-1,CASSLDGREETQYF,TGCGCCAGCAGCTTGGATGGGCGGGAGGAGACCCAGTACTTC
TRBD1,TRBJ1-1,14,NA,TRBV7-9,CASSLQGGSTEAFF,TGTGCCAGCAGTTTACAGGGGGGGTCCACTGAAGCTTTCTTT
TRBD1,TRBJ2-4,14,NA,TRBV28,CASHPSNRGPIQYF,TGTGCCAGCCACCCTAGTAACAGGGGGCCCATTCAGTACTTC
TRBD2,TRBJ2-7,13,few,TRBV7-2,CASSFRTSGEQYF,TGTGCCAGCAGCTTTAGGACTAGCGGCGAGCAGTACTTC
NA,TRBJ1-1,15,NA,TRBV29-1,CSVEGPGTVNTEAFF,TGCAGCGTTGAAGGGCCCGGGACGGTGAACACTGAAGCTTTCTTT
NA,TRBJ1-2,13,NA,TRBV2,CASRTDNVRADTF,TGTGCCAGCAGGACGGACAATGTTAGGGCTGACACCTTC
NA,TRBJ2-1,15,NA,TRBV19,CASSTRGGSYNEQFF,TGTGCCAGTAGTACCCGTGGGGGCTCCTACAATGAGCAGTTCTTC
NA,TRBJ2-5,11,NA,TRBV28,CASSLTGTQYF,TGTGCCAGCAGTTTAACGGGGACCCAGTACTTC
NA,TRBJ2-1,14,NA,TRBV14,CASSQDQFYNEQFF,TGTGCCAGCAGCCAAGATCAGTTCTACAATGAGCAGTTCTTC
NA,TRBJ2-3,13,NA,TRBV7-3,CASSLAVTDTQYF,TGTGCCAGCAGCTTAGCGGTCACAGATACGCAGTATTTT
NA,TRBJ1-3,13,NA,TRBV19,CASTEISGNTIYF,TGTGCCAGTACTGAGATCTCTGGAAACACCATATATTTT
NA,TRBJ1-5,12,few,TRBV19,CASKEGRQPQHF,TGTGCCAGTAAGGAGGGGCGGCAGCCCCAGCATTTT
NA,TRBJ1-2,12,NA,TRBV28,CASNGDAYGYTF,TGTGCCAGCAACGGGGACGCCTATGGCTACACCTTC
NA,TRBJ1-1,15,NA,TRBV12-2,CASRCTRRYDTEAFF,TGTGCAAGTCGTTGCACCCGGCGATACGACACTGAAGCTTTCTTT
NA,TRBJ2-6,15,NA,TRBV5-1,CASSGGQPGANVLTF,TGCGCCAGCAGCGGAGGACAGCCTGGGGCCAACGTCCTGACTTTC
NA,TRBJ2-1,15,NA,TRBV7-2,CASSFEGGLYNEQFF,TGTGCCAGCAGCTTCGAGGGGGGACTTTACAATGAGCAGTTCTTC
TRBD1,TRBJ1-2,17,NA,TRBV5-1,CASSLQGAAGTNYGYTF,TGCGCCAGCAGCCTACAGGGGGCGGCGGGTACCAACTATGGCTACACCTTC
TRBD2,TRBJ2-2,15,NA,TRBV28,CASRPSGIETGELFF,TGTGCCAGCAGACCTAGCGGTATTGAGACCGGGGAGCTGTTTTTT
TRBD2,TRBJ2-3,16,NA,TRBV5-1,CASSLALAGGPDTQYF,TGCGCCAGCAGCTTGGCACTAGCGGGGGGGCCTGATACGCAGTATTTT
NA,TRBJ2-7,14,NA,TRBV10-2,CASSALATPYEQYF,TGCGCCAGCAGTGCCCTAGCCACCCCGTACGAGCAGTACTTC
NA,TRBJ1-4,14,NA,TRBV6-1,CASRTDITNEKLFF,TGTGCCAGCAGGACAGACATAACTAATGAAAAACTGTTTTTT
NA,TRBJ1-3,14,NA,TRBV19,CASVPGDSGNTIYF,TGTGCCAGTGTACCAGGAGACTCTGGAAACACCATATATTTT
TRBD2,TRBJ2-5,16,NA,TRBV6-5,CASSYSSSAGGETQYF,TGTGCCAGCAGTTACTCGAGCTCCGCGGGGGGGGAGACCCAGTACTTC
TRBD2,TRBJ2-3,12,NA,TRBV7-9,CASSLASGGAYF,TGTGCCAGCAGCTTAGCTAGCGGGGGGGCCTATTTT